Listed below are T cell receptor beta chains from one sample, sequenced in a study of OX40 agonist ivuxolimab in advanced cancers. Only in-frame clones appear in the TCRdb table, and some are missing; sequencing was by immunoSEQ multiplex PCR. The sample includes tens of thousands of clones, 80% to 90% of them seen just once. Sequenced material: CD4+ or CD8+ T cells sorted from blood, taken in a trial of the OX40 agonist ivuxolimab. These TCRs come from an adult with an advanced solid tumor such as melanoma, head and neck, liver or kidney cancer. The CDR3 runs from the conserved cysteine through the conserved F or W. Fields, in order: CDR3 protein, CDR3 DNA, V gene, J gene, D gene, CDR3 length. A D gene is named only where the DNA matches it firmly.

CDR3aa: CASSLGTSGDYNEQFF
CDR3nt: TGTGCCAGCAGCCTCGGGACTAGCGGGGATTACAATGAGCAGTTCTTC
v_gene: TRBV14
j_gene: TRBJ2-1
d_gene: TRBD2
len: 16

CDR3aa: CASSYGDRGGTEAFF
CDR3nt: TGTGCCAGCAGTTACGGGGACAGGGGGGGCACTGAAGCTTTCTTT
v_gene: TRBV6-5
j_gene: TRBJ1-1
d_gene: TRBD1
len: 15

CDR3aa: CASSFGSLTQETQYF
CDR3nt: TGTGCCAGCAGCTTCGGCAGCTTAACCCAAGAGACCCAGTACTTC
v_gene: TRBV7-9
j_gene: TRBJ2-5
d_gene: -
len: 15

CDR3aa: CASRVGLAGVLEQFF
CDR3nt: TGTGCCAGCAGAGTCGGACTAGCGGGAGTATTGGAGCAGTTCTTC
v_gene: TRBV2
j_gene: TRBJ2-1
d_gene: TRBD2
len: 15

CDR3aa: CASGGLVGSYEQYF
CDR3nt: TGTGCCAGCGGGGGACTAGTCGGATCCTACGAGCAGTACTTC
v_gene: TRBV6-6
j_gene: TRBJ2-7
d_gene: TRBD2
len: 14

CDR3aa: CASSYGPGVRNEQFF
CDR3nt: TGTGCCAGCAGTTACGGTCCGGGAGTTCGGAATGAGCAGTTCTTC
v_gene: TRBV6-5
j_gene: TRBJ2-1
d_gene: -
len: 15

CDR3aa: CASRGASGYTGELFF
CDR3nt: TGTGCCAGCAGGGGGGCTAGCGGATACACCGGGGAGCTGTTTTTT
v_gene: TRBV2
j_gene: TRBJ2-2
d_gene: -
len: 15

CDR3aa: CASSPPTSGRALETQYF
CDR3nt: TGTGCCAGCAGCCCCCCAACTAGCGGGAGGGCCTTGGAGACCCAGTACTTC
v_gene: TRBV11-2
j_gene: TRBJ2-5
d_gene: TRBD2
len: 17

CDR3aa: CASSELNPPSSPQYF
CDR3nt: TGTGCCAGCAGTGAATTGAACCCACCGAGCTCGCCCCAGTACTTC
v_gene: TRBV6-1
j_gene: TRBJ2-5
d_gene: -
len: 15

CDR3aa: CASSPRQGDGYTF
CDR3nt: TGTGCCAGCAGCCCCCGACAGGGGGATGGCTACACCTTC
v_gene: TRBV14
j_gene: TRBJ1-2
d_gene: TRBD1
len: 13

CDR3aa: CASSPTATGGANTEAFF
CDR3nt: TGTGCCAGCAGCCCAACAGCGACAGGGGGCGCGAACACTGAAGCTTTCTTT
v_gene: TRBV7-2
j_gene: TRBJ1-1
d_gene: TRBD1
len: 17

CDR3aa: CASSPPGGNEKLFF
CDR3nt: TGTGCCAGCTCACCACCGGGGGGTAATGAAAAACTGTTTTTT
v_gene: TRBV18
j_gene: TRBJ1-4
d_gene: -
len: 14

CDR3aa: CASSVRTRTSTDTQYF
CDR3nt: TGTGCCAGCAGCGTTCGGACTCGTACTAGCACAGATACGCAGTATTTT
v_gene: TRBV7-2
j_gene: TRBJ2-3
d_gene: -
len: 16

CDR3aa: CASSWSPRQNSNQPQHF
CDR3nt: TGTGCCAGCAGTTGGTCTCCGCGACAGAATAGCAATCAGCCCCAGCATTTT
v_gene: TRBV28
j_gene: TRBJ1-5
d_gene: -
len: 17

CDR3aa: CASRTGEAYEQYF
CDR3nt: TGTGCCAGCAGGACAGGGGAGGCATACGAGCAGTACTTC
v_gene: TRBV28
j_gene: TRBJ2-7
d_gene: TRBD1
len: 13

CDR3aa: CASSPPRLALSSYNEQFF
CDR3nt: TGTGCCAGCTCACCACCGCGACTAGCGCTGAGCTCCTACAATGAGCAGTTCTTC
v_gene: TRBV18
j_gene: TRBJ2-1
d_gene: TRBD2
len: 18

CDR3aa: CASSQDPRAASNEKLFF
CDR3nt: TGCGCCAGCAGCCAAGATCCAAGGGCAGCAAGTAATGAAAAACTGTTTTTT
v_gene: TRBV4-3
j_gene: TRBJ1-4
d_gene: -
len: 17

CDR3aa: CASRRGGIGATNEKLFF
CDR3nt: TGTGCCAGCAGACGCGGAGGAATCGGGGCAACTAATGAAAAACTGTTTTTT
v_gene: TRBV5-4
j_gene: TRBJ1-4
d_gene: -
len: 17

CDR3aa: CASSSQTGGGETQYF
CDR3nt: TGCGCCAGCAGCTCTCAGACAGGGGGTGGAGAGACCCAGTACTTC
v_gene: TRBV5-1
j_gene: TRBJ2-5
d_gene: TRBD1
len: 15

CDR3aa: CASSYRQGNDSPLHF
CDR3nt: TGTGCCAGCAGTTACCGGCAGGGTAATGATTCACCCCTCCACTTT
v_gene: TRBV6-5
j_gene: TRBJ1-6
d_gene: -
len: 15

CDR3aa: CASSTGGNQPQHF
CDR3nt: TGTGCCAGCAGCACAGGGGGAAATCAGCCCCAGCATTTT
v_gene: TRBV5-6
j_gene: TRBJ1-5
d_gene: TRBD1
len: 13

CDR3aa: CASSETGTVFEKLFF
CDR3nt: TGTGCCAGCAGCGAGACCGGGACCGTATTTGAAAAACTGTTTTTT
v_gene: TRBV5-5
j_gene: TRBJ1-4
d_gene: -
len: 15

CDR3aa: CASSLVGPRETQYF
CDR3nt: TGTGCCAGCAGCTTGGTTGGTCCGAGGGAGACCCAGTACTTC
v_gene: TRBV5-5
j_gene: TRBJ2-5
d_gene: -
len: 14

CDR3aa: CASSWGQGRVSYEQYF
CDR3nt: TGTGCCAGCAGCTGGGGACAGGGGCGGGTTTCCTACGAGCAGTACTTC
v_gene: TRBV7-8
j_gene: TRBJ2-7
d_gene: TRBD1
len: 16

CDR3aa: CASSPGTFSGNTIYF
CDR3nt: TGTGCCAGCAGCCCCGGGACTTTCTCTGGAAACACCATATATTTT
v_gene: TRBV7-8
j_gene: TRBJ1-3
d_gene: -
len: 15

CDR3aa: CASRPRGGRGYEQYF
CDR3nt: TGTGCCAGCAGACCGCGCGGCGGGAGAGGCTACGAGCAGTACTTC
v_gene: TRBV28
j_gene: TRBJ2-7
d_gene: TRBD2
len: 15

CDR3aa: CASSVTAGGETQYF
CDR3nt: TGTGCCAGCAGCGTTACCGCAGGGGGAGAGACCCAGTACTTC
v_gene: TRBV9
j_gene: TRBJ2-5
d_gene: TRBD1
len: 14

CDR3aa: CASSLAASGTEAFF
CDR3nt: TGCGCCAGCAGCTTGGCAGCCAGTGGGACTGAAGCTTTCTTT
v_gene: TRBV5-1
j_gene: TRBJ1-1
d_gene: -
len: 14

CDR3aa: CASSQAYTNTEAFF
CDR3nt: TGTGCCAGCTCACAAGCATACACCAACACTGAAGCTTTCTTT
v_gene: TRBV18
j_gene: TRBJ1-1
d_gene: -
len: 14

CDR3aa: CASSPPTGISEAFF
CDR3nt: TGTGCCAGCTCACCACCGACCGGGATATCTGAAGCTTTCTTT
v_gene: TRBV18
j_gene: TRBJ1-1
d_gene: -
len: 14

CDR3aa: CASSQWTSGDSYEQYF
CDR3nt: TGCGCCAGCAGCCAATGGACTAGCGGGGACTCCTACGAGCAGTACTTC
v_gene: TRBV4-3
j_gene: TRBJ2-7
d_gene: TRBD2
len: 16